This T cell receptor (beta chain) was documented in a study of PD-1 blockade in classical Hodgkin lymphoma. The overall study: On a schedule of every 2 weeks, patients received nivolumab 3 mg/kg intravenously.

CDR1 is SGHDT, CDR2 YYEEEE, per germline. The CDR3 is made up of 13 amino acids. V lost 1 base and J 7 bases, leaving 9 bases between the germline ends. Only in-frame clones appear in the TCRdb table, and some are missing; sequencing was by immunoSEQ multiplex PCR. There are 29,000 or so clones in the sample; about 76% occur only once, and 3.3% lies in the top ten. Each patient's relapse followed autologous stem cell transplantation, and brentuximab vedotin exposure varied. This chain uses TRBV5-6 with TRBJ2-4; possibly TRBD2 for D (5 bases). Sequencing was performed on peripheral blood mononuclear cells (PBMCs), taken before the second cycle of nivolumab. This sequence was found in a human donor with classical Hodgkin lymphoma. CDR3 sequence reads: CASSLYGSNIQYF. CDR3 in DNA: TGTGCCAGCAGCTTGTATGGGAGTAACATTCAGTACTTC.